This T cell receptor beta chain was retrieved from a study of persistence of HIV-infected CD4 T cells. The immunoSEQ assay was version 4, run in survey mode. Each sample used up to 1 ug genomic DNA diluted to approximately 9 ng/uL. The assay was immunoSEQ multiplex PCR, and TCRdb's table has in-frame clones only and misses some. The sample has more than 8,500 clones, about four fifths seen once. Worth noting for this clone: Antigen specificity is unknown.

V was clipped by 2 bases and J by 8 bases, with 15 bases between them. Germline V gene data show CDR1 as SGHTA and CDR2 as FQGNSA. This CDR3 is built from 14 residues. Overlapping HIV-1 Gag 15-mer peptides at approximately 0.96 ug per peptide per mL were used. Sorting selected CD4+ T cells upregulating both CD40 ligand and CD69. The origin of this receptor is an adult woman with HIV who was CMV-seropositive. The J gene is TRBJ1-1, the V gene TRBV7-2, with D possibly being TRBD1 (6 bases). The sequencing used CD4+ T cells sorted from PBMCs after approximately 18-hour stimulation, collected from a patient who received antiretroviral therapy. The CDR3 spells CASSLPGGRREAFF. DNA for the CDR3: TGTGCCAGCAGCTTACCGGGGGGCAGGAGGGAAGCTTTCTTT.